Below are 3 T cell receptor beta chains sequenced from a single sample in a study of chemoradiotherapy in HPV16-positive cancers. Here immunoSEQ multiplex PCR was the method, and the copy in TCRdb shows in-frame clones only, minus some. The sample holds about 12,000 clones, about 85% seen once. Sequences were derived from blood, sampled from a patient who underwent chemoradiotherapy. These receptors were obtained from a human donor with HPV-associated anogenital cancer.

The chain is built from TRBV9 and TRBJ2-1; D gene ambiguous. The CDR3 totals 12 residues. Per the germline V gene, CDR1 is SGDLS and CDR2 is YYNGEE. V lost 0 bases and J lost 6, with 4 bases in between. The CDR3 nucleotides read TGTGCCAGCAGCGTAGCTTTCAATGAGCAGTTCTTC. Translated, it gives CASSVAFNEQFF.

The genes are TRBV27 and TRBJ2-3; D gene ambiguous. CDR3 length: 15 residues. Germline V gene lookup returns CDR1 MNHEY and CDR2 SMNVEV (reference sequence). With 6 bases removed from V and 3 bases from J, the gap between germline ends came to 16 bases. CDR3 in amino acids: CASSSNWVGTDTQYF. CDR3 in DNA: TGTGCCAGCAGCTCAAACTGGGTGGGGACAGATACGCAGTATTTT.

The V gene is TRBV6-5, the J gene TRBJ1-6; D unclear. Germline V gives CDR1 MNHEY, CDR2 SVGAGI. Trimming pared 0 bases from V and 9 bases from J, leaving 12 bases between. This CDR3 spans 15 amino acids. The CDR3 sequence is CASSYSGSSASPLHF. The CDR3 DNA sequence: TGTGCCAGCAGTTACTCGGGGAGCTCGGCTTCACCCCTCCACTTT.